The TCR beta chain under discussion was sequenced for a study of Ad26.COV2.S vaccination and SARS-CoV-2 variants. Study in general: As a participant in COV1001, the donor was in the Ad26.COV2.S trial arm.

The assay was immunoSEQ multiplex PCR, and TCRdb's table has in-frame clones only and misses some. Among roughly 320,000 clones, roughly 80% were seen once, and the ten largest hold 2.1%. Treatment of the sample: roughly 18 received Ad26.COV2.S at low or high dose, single or two shots; roughly five received placebo; per-sample allocation not given. Specimens were obtained on day 63 following the first vaccine or placebo injection. The sample came from a Boston adult aged 18-55 years. This clone has a single count. V shed 5 bases and J shed 0 bases, with 11 bases lying between them. Germline CDR1 LNHDA, CDR2 SQIVND (reference sequence). This CDR3 is built from 15 residues.

V usage is TRBV19 and J usage is TRBJ1-3, with unresolved D. This specimen consisted of peripheral blood, obtained in a trial of Ad26.COV2.S vaccine versus placebo. This TCR was recovered from a person between 18 and 65 years old who received the Ad26.COV2.S COVID-19 vaccine or a placebo. This CDR3 is CASSAPRISGNTIYF. The CDR3 nucleotides are TGTGCCAGTAGTGCCCCCCGGATCTCTGGAAACACCATATATTTT.